Below, 11 T cell receptor beta chains from the same sample are listed, as sequenced in a study of post-analysis software for immune sequencing data. The antigens these receptors bind are not known. The study's findings and limits: Several TRBV segments (TRBV5-6, TRBV5-1 and TRBV20-1 among them) occurred more frequently in patients than in controls.

Unique molecular identifiers featured in each of the TCR beta cDNA libraries. TCRdb fed the PCR reads into MiXCR, producing one record per CDR3 protein. The repertoire holds approximately 630,000 distinct CDR3 sequences, with 59% as singletons. The sequencing input was blood. The source is a girl aged 2-10 years with multiple sclerosis.

This chain uses TRBV12-3 or TRBV12-4 with TRBJ1-3; weak D call: TRBD1 (5 bases). There are 15 residues in the CDR3. Between the trimmed V and J ends, which lost 10 bases and 0 bases, there was a span of 16 bases. CDR3 loop: CAISTAQGSGNTIYF. The CDR3 DNA follows: TGTGCCATCTCCACGGCGCAGGGCTCTGGAAACACCATATATTTT.

This clonotype was seen a few times. The rearrangement joins TRBV29-1 to TRBJ2-7; no firm D call. Germline loops: CDR1 SQVTM, CDR2 ANQGSEA. This CDR3 has 12 residues. V was cut by 3 bases and J by 4 bases, with 10 bases left in between. The CDR3 region has the DNA TGCAGCGTTGAGTGCGGTGGTTACGAGCAGTACTTC. As protein: CSVECGGYEQYF.

This clonotype was seen a handful of times. This chain uses TRBV5-1 with TRBJ2-1; TRBD1 agrees at 12 bases. The CDR3 has 17 amino acids. After removal of 1 base from V and 7 bases from J, the junction contained 9 bases not matched to a gene. Germline values: CDR1 SGHRS, CDR2 YFSETQ. The chain's CDR3 is CASSLPAGTGGENEQFF. Here the CDR3 DNA reads TGCGCCAGCAGCTTGCCCGCTGGGACAGGGGGCGAAAATGAGCAGTTCTTC. Combining the CDR3 with reference TRBV5-1 and TRBJ2-1 gives the whole variable domain KAGVTQTPRYLIKTRGQQVTLSCSPISGHRSVSWYQQTPGQGLQFLFEYFSETQRNKGNFPGRFSGRQFSNSRSEMNVSTLELGDSALYLCASSLPAGTGGENEQFFGPGTRLTVL.

CDR3 residues: CASSRAKGDGYTF. In DNA form, the CDR3 reads TGTGCCAGCAGCCGAGCTAAGGGAGATGGCTACACCTTC. V usage is TRBV6-5 and J usage is TRBJ1-2; unclear D gene. The CDR3 consists of 13 residues. Germline CDR1 is MNHEY and CDR2 is SVGAGI. V gave up 6 bases and J gave up 6 bases, with 14 bases separating them.

The gene calls are TRBV7-3 and TRBJ2-1; 10 bases line up with TRBD2. The junction had 8 bases not matched to a gene; V was cut back by 2 bases and J by 10 bases. The CDR3 has 15 amino acids. Looked up from germline, CDR1 is SGHTA and CDR2 is FQGTGA. The CDR3 region is CASSLSRTSGMEQFF. The CDR3 DNA sequence: TGTGCCAGCAGCTTATCTAGGACTAGCGGCATGGAGCAGTTCTTC.

J is TRBJ2-3 and V is TRBV29-1; 13 bases are a match to TRBD2. The CDR3 totals 15 residues. V lost 6 bases and J lost 5; bases outside the gene matches: 8. Germline CDR1 reads SQVTM; CDR2 reads ANQGSEA. In DNA, the CDR3 is TGCAGCGTGGCGACTAGCGGGAGGCATAAAGATACGCAGTATTTT. This translates into CSVATSGRHKDTQYF.

This chain links TRBV29-1 with TRBJ2-1; no reliable D call. Germline CDR1 is SQVTM and CDR2 is ANQGSEA. This CDR3 spans 12 amino acids. The V end was cut by 2 bases, the J end by 8 bases, with 10 bases between. Here the CDR3 reads CSVESLADEQFF. CDR3 bases: TGCAGCGTTGAAAGTCTGGCGGATGAGCAGTTCTTC.

The rearrangement joins TRBV12-3 or TRBV12-4 to TRBJ2-7; 7 bases fit TRBD2. The V and J ends lost 8 bases and 2 bases, in that order; junction bases with no gene match: 6. The CDR3 has 13 residues. The CDR3 nucleotides are TGTGCCAGCGGTAGCGGGTTTCCCTACGAGCAGTACTTC. Translation gives CASGSGFPYEQYF.

This chain joins TRBV5-1 and TRBJ2-6; D unclear. The CDR3 contains 16 residues. Trimming shortened V by 0 bases and J by 0 bases, and 7 bases separated the two germline ends. Germline V CDR1 and CDR2: SGHRS, YFSETQ. CDR3 in DNA: TGCGCCAGCAGCTTGGCTAGTGACTCTGGGGCCAACGTCCTGACTTTC. Translated: CASSLASDSGANVLTF.

The rearrangement uses TRBV10-3 and TRBJ2-6; 13 positions agree with TRBD2. Germline V gene lookup returns CDR1 ENHRY and CDR2 SYGVKD. The CDR3 totals 19 residues. The J segment lost 0 bases and the V segment lost 4 bases, leaving 6 bases of the junction unmatched. The CDR3 protein is CAISGLAGGLSSGANVLTF. CDR3 DNA: TGTGCCATCAGTGGACTAGCGGGGGGCCTCAGCTCTGGGGCCAACGTCCTGACTTTC.

The chain couples TRBV5-1 to TRBJ1-4, with TRBD1 matching 8 bases. V lost 3 bases, J lost 7 bases, and 11 bases stayed unmatched. CDR1 and CDR2 from the germline V gene are SGHRS and YFSETQ. The CDR3 has 16 amino acids. CDR3 in amino acids: CASSSGTGPRGEKLFF. CDR3 sequence (DNA): TGCGCCAGCAGCTCCGGGACAGGCCCAAGGGGTGAAAAACTGTTTTTT.